Each of the 19 T cell receptor beta chains below was sequenced from the same sample in a study of cytomegalovirus exposure and HLA in healthy donors. Researchers ran the PCR with 60 Vbeta and 13 Jbeta primers. Data came from immunoSEQ multiplex PCR; TCRdb stores just in-frame clones and leaves some out. The data show more than 85,000 clones, with around 79% seen just once and 1.3% held by the top ten. What was sequenced was PBMCs. The source is a woman in her 30s in good health and CMV-seronegative.

This clone has only a few counts. The CDR3 spells CASSQIQTGADTQYF. The CDR3 DNA follows: TGCGCCAGCAGCCAAATTCAGACAGGGGCAGATACGCAGTATTTT. J is TRBJ2-3 and V is TRBV4-3, with TRBD1 identical over 8 bases. Trimming cost V 2 bases and J 4 bases; bases outside gene matches: 5. The CDR3 is made up of 15 amino acids. Germline values: CDR1 LGHNA, CDR2 YSLEER.

The chain links TRBV28 to TRBJ1-5; D perhaps matches TRBD1 (5 bases). Germline V lookup: CDR1 MDHEN, CDR2 SYDVKM. Between the trimmed V and J ends, which lost 5 bases and 2 bases, there was a span of 13 bases. The CDR3 spans 15 residues. The CDR3 spells CASSPERGGNQPQHF. CDR3 bases: TGTGCCAGCAGTCCCGAAAGGGGCGGCAATCAGCCCCAGCATTTT.

The chain couples TRBV5-1 to TRBJ2-5, with D possibly TRBD2 on 6 matching bases. Trimming shortened V by 0 bases and J by 4 bases, and 10 bases separated the two germline ends. The CDR3 covers 14 residues. The germline CDR1 and CDR2 sequences are SGHRS and YFSETQ. As DNA, the CDR3 is TGCGCCAGCAGCTTGGTGGTGGGAGGAGAGACCCAGTACTTC. Its protein product is CASSLVVGGETQYF.

The chain recombines TRBV4-3 with TRBJ2-6, with D possibly TRBD1 on 6 matching bases. The ends were cut back, 2 bases at V and 4 bases at J, with 12 bases in the middle. CDR1 and CDR2 (germline): LGHNA, YSLEER. This CDR3 is 16 amino acids long. The CDR3 nucleotides read TGCGCCAGCAGCCAACTGCACAGGGTCGGGGCCAACGTCCTGACTTTC. It is translated as CASSQLHRVGANVLTF.

The chain recombines TRBV7-2 with TRBJ1-1; possible D gene TRBD1, 5 bases. CDR1 is SGHTA and CDR2 is FQGNSA in the germline V gene. The V end lost 5 bases, the J end lost 5 bases, and 30 bases lay between the germline ends. The CDR3 is made up of 19 amino acids. The DNA of the CDR3 is TGTGCCAGCAGCAGGGATATCCCCGCGGGGCGAACGTATGGGACTGAAGCTTTCTTT. Protein: CASSRDIPAGRTYGTEAFF.

The chain links TRBV4-2 to TRBJ2-4, with 7 bases fitting TRBD2. The CDR3 has 16 residues. Germline V CDR1 and CDR2: LGHNA, YNFKEQ. With 4 bases clipped from V and 4 bases from J, the junction kept 10 bases outside the gene matches. The CDR3 loop is CASSRPGASGKNIQYF. The CDR3 nucleotides are TGTGCCAGCAGCCGCCCCGGGGCTAGCGGAAAAAACATTCAGTACTTC.

The V and J genes are TRBV7-2 and TRBJ2-3, with unresolved D. Germline CDR1 SGHTA, CDR2 FQGNSA. This CDR3 spans 13 amino acids. V was clipped by 2 bases and J by 8 bases, with 11 bases between them. The CDR3 bases are TGTGCCAGCAGCTTATCACCCACTGTTACGCAGTATTTT. Its translation: CASSLSPTVTQYF.

The J gene is TRBJ2-1, the V gene TRBV6-5; 7 bases line up with TRBD2. Germline V gene sequence: CDR1 MNHEY, CDR2 SVGAGI. The trim removed 10 bases at V and 2 bases at J, leaving 8 bases unmatched. The CDR3 loop spans 14 amino acids. The CDR3 region has the DNA TGTGCCACCCGGGGGAGCGGGACCTACAATGAGCAGTTCTTC. Protein sequence: CATRGSGTYNEQFF.

This clone showed up just a few times. CDR3 sequence: CASNTYPGNTIYF. The CDR3 DNA reads TGTGCCAGCAACACATACCCGGGAAACACCATATATTTT. V and J are TRBV7-2 and TRBJ1-3; D is uncertain. The germline CDR1 and CDR2 sequences are SGHTA and FQGNSA. V was trimmed by 7 bases and J by 4 bases, leaving 11 bases between them. This CDR3 is 13 amino acids long.

The V and J genes are TRBV30 and TRBJ2-1, with a tentative D call TRBD2 (6 bases). Deletions cut 1 base from V and 9 bases from J, with 13 bases between. This CDR3 comprises 13 residues. CDR1 and CDR2 from the germline V gene are GTSNPN and SVGIG (reference sequence). The CDR3 bases are TGTGCCTGGAGTGCGGTAGACGGGGGTGAGCAGTTCTTC. Protein sequence: CAWSAVDGGEQFF.

This clone was observed a single time. The rearrangement links TRBV18 to TRBJ2-1, with unresolved D. V was cut by 4 bases and J by 5 bases, with 12 bases left in between. The CDR3 is 14 residues long. Per the germline V gene, CDR1 is KGHSH and CDR2 is LQKENI. Here the CDR3 reads CASSLSRADNEQFF. The CDR3 region has the DNA TGTGCCAGCTCACTTTCAAGAGCCGACAATGAGCAGTTCTTC.

This clone was detected only a few times. This chain joins TRBV5-1 and TRBJ2-1; the match to TRBD2 covers 8 bases. Germline-derived CDR1 and CDR2 are SGHRS and YFSETQ. The trim removed 1 base at V and 6 bases at J, leaving 0 bases unmatched. The CDR3 covers 13 residues. The CDR3 sequence: CASSLTSGNEQFF. The DNA of the CDR3 is TGCGCCAGCAGCTTGACTAGCGGCAATGAGCAGTTCTTC.

The chain uses TRBV30 and TRBJ2-2; D unclear. Between the trimmed V and J ends, which lost 5 bases and 4 bases, there was a span of 11 bases. The germline V gene encodes CDR1 GTSNPN and CDR2 SVGIG (reference sequence). CDR3 length: 13 residues. CDR3 amino acids: CAWDSLITGELFF. CDR3 in DNA: TGTGCCTGGGATAGCCTAATCACCGGGGAGCTGTTTTTT.

The gene calls are TRBV29-1 and TRBJ1-1, with TRBD1 matching over 9 bases. Trimming cost V 6 bases and J 5 bases; bases outside gene matches: 7. CDR1 SQVTM and CDR2 ANQGSEA come from the germline V gene. This CDR3 is built from 13 residues. The CDR3 sequence is CSVRTGADTEAFF. CDR3 nucleotide sequence: TGCAGCGTGCGGACAGGGGCAGATACTGAAGCTTTCTTT.

The chain carries TRBV7-8 and TRBJ1-2, with 7 nucleotides matching TRBD1. Germline trimming cut 5 bases from V and 4 bases from J; bases unmatched to any gene: 13. The germline V gene encodes CDR1 SGHVS and CDR2 FQNEAQ. The CDR3 runs to 16 residues. The CDR3 DNA reads TGTGCCAGCAGCCAGGGGACAGATAATCGACTCTATGGCTACACCTTC. Its translation is CASSQGTDNRLYGYTF.

V gene TRBV7-2 combines with J gene TRBJ2-3; TRBD1 matches 10 bases. J was trimmed by 13 bases and V by 0 bases; bases with no gene match: 10. Germline V lookup: CDR1 SGHTA, CDR2 FQGNSA. The CDR3 is 15 amino acids. The CDR3 protein is CASSLATGGSGLEYF. The CDR3 bases are TGTGCCAGCAGCTTAGCGACAGGGGGCAGCGGCTTGGAGTATTTT. The full variable domain, completed using reference TRBV7-2 and TRBJ2-3, is GAGVSQSPSNKVTEKGKDVELRCDPISGHTALYWYRQSLGQGLEFLIYFQGNSAPDKSGLPSDRFSAERTGGSVSTLTIQRTQQEDSAVYLCASSLATGGSGLEYFGPGTRLTVL.

The chain combines TRBV30 with TRBJ2-1, with 8 bases aligning to TRBD1. The V gene's germline CDR1 is GTSNPN and CDR2 SVGIG (reference sequence). The CDR3 runs 16 residues. The V gene end was trimmed by 1 base and the J gene end by 5 bases; junction bases not matched to a gene: 10. CDR3 coding DNA: TGTGCCTGGAGTGGAAAGACAGGGGCCCGGGACAATGAGCAGTTCTTC. This codes for CAWSGKTGARDNEQFF.

The chain joins TRBV15 to TRBJ1-5; tentatively, D is TRBD1 (5 bases). Germline V gives CDR1 LNHNV, CDR2 YYDKDF (reference sequence). The length of the CDR3 is 15 residues. Trimming left V 5 bases short and J 5 bases short, with 16 bases between. The chain's CDR3 is CATSRGREGDQPQHF. The DNA of the CDR3 is TGTGCCACCAGCCGCGGCAGGGAAGGGGATCAGCCCCAGCATTTT.

The V gene is TRBV28, the J gene TRBJ2-3, with TRBD2 identical over 11 bases. This CDR3 has 15 amino acids. Germline CDR1 MDHEN, CDR2 SYDVKM. Losses at the gene ends were 6 bases for V and 5 bases for J; bases not matched to a gene: 7. CDR3 DNA sequence: TGTGCCAGCAGACGTGTAGCGGGGGGGGGAGATACGCAGTATTTT. Translated, it gives CASRRVAGGGDTQYF.